Shown below are 22 T cell receptor beta chains from a single sample sequenced in a study of control samples from healthy donors and cancer patients. Clones were sequenced by immunoSEQ multiplex PCR, and TCRdb holds only the in-frame ones, with some missing. The repertoire holds tens of thousands of clones, more than 85% seen once, with about 1.3% in the top ten. What was sequenced was PBMCs. Receptors were obtained from a woman in her thirties or forties with lung cancer.

This rearrangement joins TRBV2 to TRBJ1-1; the D gene is possibly TRBD1 (5 bases). This CDR3 is built from 13 residues. Trimming pared 7 bases from V and 0 bases from J, leaving 9 bases between. CDR1 and CDR2 (germline): SNHLY, FYNNEI. CDR3 sequence (DNA): TGTGCCAGCACTATGGACATGAACACTGAAGCTTTCTTT. It is translated as CASTMDMNTEAFF.

The J gene is TRBJ1-1, the V gene TRBV10-3; D is undetermined. The CDR3 has 12 residues. Trimming took off 6 bases at V and 1 base at J, with 6 bases between the two ends. Germline CDR1 is ENHRY and CDR2 is SYGVKD. The CDR3 nucleotides read TGTGCCATCAGGGCGGGGAACACTGAAGCTTTCTTT. Protein product: CAIRAGNTEAFF.

This sequence joins TRBV6-1 and TRBJ1-1; D not resolved. Germline V gene data show CDR1 as MNHNS and CDR2 as SASEGT. Trimming took off 2 bases at V and 4 bases at J, with 14 bases between the two ends. This CDR3 region has 15 residues. CDR3 bases: TGTGCCAGCAGTGAAATGTTTTCGGTGGGCACTGAAGCTTTCTTT. Encoded protein: CASSEMFSVGTEAFF.

The gene calls are TRBV7-2 and TRBJ2-1; 12 bases match TRBD2. CDR1 SGHTA and CDR2 FQGNSA come from the germline V gene. CDR3 size: 16 residues. V lost 1 base and J lost 7; bases outside the gene matches: 5. The CDR3 sequence is CASSLGTSGARNEQFF. The DNA for the CDR3 is TGTGCCAGCAGCTTAGGGACTAGCGGGGCTCGGAATGAGCAGTTCTTC.

CDR3 nucleotide sequence: TGTGCCAGCTCACCACCGAACAGCGGGGACGAGCAGTACTTC. Translating gives CASSPPNSGDEQYF. This chain connects TRBV18 to TRBJ2-7, with 7 nucleotides matching TRBD2. J was trimmed by 5 bases and V by 0 bases; bases with no gene match: 4. The length of the CDR3 is 14 residues. CDR1 and CDR2 from the germline V gene are KGHSH and LQKENI. The entire variable domain, with the rest obtained from reference TRBV18 and TRBJ2-7, is as follows: NAGVMQNPRHLVRRRGQEARLRCSPMKGHSHVYWYRQLPEEGLKFMVYLQKENIIDESGMPKERFSAEFPKEGPSILRIQQVVRGDSAAYFCASSPPNSGDEQYFGPGTRLTVT.

The chain has TRBV5-1 and TRBJ1-1, with D hard to call. There are 13 residues in the CDR3. V was trimmed by 1 base and J by 3 bases, leaving 7 bases between them. Germline values: CDR1 SGHRS, CDR2 YFSETQ. The CDR3 reads CASSLWVDTEAFF. CDR3 in DNA: TGCGCCAGCAGCTTGTGGGTGGACACTGAAGCTTTCTTT.

V usage is TRBV5-6 and J usage is TRBJ2-7; TRBD2 matches 16 bases. The CDR3 sequence is 17 residues long. Germline lookup yields CDR1 SGHDT and CDR2 YYEEEE. The V gene end was trimmed by 1 base and the J gene end by 5 bases; junction bases not matched to a gene: 6. CDR3 region: CASSLRGLAGGLNEQYF. DNA for the CDR3: TGTGCCAGCAGCTTGCGGGGACTAGCGGGGGGGCTCAACGAGCAGTACTTC.

The V and J genes are TRBV12-3 or TRBV12-4 and TRBJ2-7; perhaps TRBD1 as D (6 bases). The ends were cut back, 8 bases at V and 1 base at J, with 9 bases in the middle. The CDR3 loop spans 12 amino acids. CDR3 nucleotide sequence: TGTGCCAGCGGGGGCCAATCCTACGAGCAGTACTTC. This encodes CASGGQSYEQYF.

This clone has just one count. The chain couples TRBV7-8 to TRBJ1-2; possible D gene TRBD1, 6 bases. The CDR3 extends over 15 amino acids. Germline CDR1 SGHVS, CDR2 FQNEAQ. Trimming removed 4 bases from V and 2 bases from J, with 14 bases in between. CDR3 residues: CASSSLGGANYGYTF. For the CDR3, the DNA is TGTGCCAGCAGCTCCCTCGGGGGCGCAAACTATGGCTACACCTTC. Full variable domain (rest looked up from reference TRBV7-8 and TRBJ1-2): GAGVSQSPRYKVAKRGQDVALRCDPISGHVSLFWYQQALGQGPEFLTYFQNEAQLDKSGLPSDRFFAERPEGSVSTLKIQRTQQEDSAVYLCASSSLGGANYGYTFGSGTRLTVV.

The J gene is TRBJ2-5, the V gene TRBV16; 9 positions match TRBD1. This CDR3 is 15 amino acids long. V was pared by 4 bases and J by 3 bases, with 6 bases of the junction left unmatched. CDR1 and CDR2 from the germline V gene are KGHSY and FQNENV. This chain's CDR3 is CASSPFRTGEETQYF. The CDR3 DNA follows: TGTGCCAGCAGCCCATTCCGGACAGGGGAAGAGACCCAGTACTTC.

This rearrangement joins TRBV2 to TRBJ2-3, with a weak D call TRBD2 (6 bases). Trimming shortened V by 2 bases and J by 0 bases, and 18 bases separated the two germline ends. The CDR3 has 18 residues. Germline CDR1 SNHLY, CDR2 FYNNEI. CDR3 sequence (DNA): TGTGCCAGCAGTGAATTCATCGGCGGGGCCGCTAGCACAGATACGCAGTATTTT. Its translation: CASSEFIGGAASTDTQYF.

This clone was seen just once. V is TRBV7-9 and J is TRBJ1-1; tentative D call: TRBD1 (5 bases). CDR1 and CDR2 from the germline V gene are SEHNR and FQNEAQ (reference sequence). The CDR3 runs to 15 residues. Trimming stripped 4 bases from V and 6 bases from J, with 18 bases between. The CDR3 is CASSWLGQGTPEAFF. The CDR3 DNA reads TGTGCCAGCAGCTGGCTTGGGCAGGGTACCCCTGAAGCTTTCTTT.

This chain's CDR3 is CASSLEGGLGGGKLFF. The CDR3 coding sequence is TGTGCCAGCAGCTTAGAAGGAGGTCTCGGCGGTGGAAAACTGTTTTTT. This chain uses TRBV7-6 with TRBJ1-4; the D is unclear. The CDR3 totals 16 residues. Trimming shortened V by 1 base and J by 10 bases, and 19 bases separated the two germline ends. Germline V gene sequence: CDR1 SGHVS, CDR2 FNYEAQ.

The genes are TRBV28 and TRBJ1-1; TRBD1 matches at 7 bases. After removal of 7 bases from V and 10 bases from J, the junction contained 15 bases not matched to a gene. The CDR3 loop spans 14 amino acids. Per germline, CDR1 MDHEN and CDR2 SYDVKM. DNA of the CDR3: TGTGCCAGCACCCCTCGAGCAGGGGGATTGGTAGCTTTCTTT. This translates into CASTPRAGGLVAFF.

For the CDR3, the DNA is TGTGCCAGCAGCTTAGGGACAGGGGGCGGTCAGCCCCAGCATTTT. Encoded protein: CASSLGTGGGQPQHF. The genes are TRBV7-9 and TRBJ1-5; 11 nucleotides match TRBD1. J was trimmed by 6 bases and V by 1 base; bases with no gene match: 2. The CDR3 is 15 residues long. Germline V CDR1 and CDR2: SEHNR, FQNEAQ (reference sequence).

The CDR3 loop is CASTPGSTDTQYF. As DNA, the CDR3 is TGTGCCAGCACACCGGGAAGCACAGATACGCAGTATTTT. The V gene is TRBV9, the J gene TRBJ2-3; a weak D match, TRBD2 (5 bases). V gave up 6 bases and J gave up 0 bases, with 8 bases separating them. CDR3 length equals 13 residues. CDR1 is SGDLS, CDR2 YYNGEE, per germline.

This clone was recorded only once. The CDR3 nucleotides are TGTGCCAGCATGTCCTACGAGCAGTACTTC. Translating gives CASMSYEQYF. The chain is built from TRBV6-5 and TRBJ2-7; D gene unclear. The germline V gene encodes CDR1 MNHEY and CDR2 SVGAGI. Trimming removed 7 bases at V and 1 base at J, with 2 bases between. The CDR3 loop spans 10 amino acids.

This chain connects TRBV10-2 to TRBJ2-7; the D call may be TRBD1 or TRBD2 (6 bases each). This CDR3 is built from 13 residues. V was clipped by 8 bases and J by 3 bases, with 14 bases between them. From germline, CDR1 is WSHSY and CDR2 SAAADI. The CDR3 nucleotides are TGCGCCAGCTGCACGGGGGCCGGCTACGAGCAGTACTTC. It specifies CASCTGAGYEQYF.

The rearrangement links TRBV21-1 to TRBJ1-5; TRBD1, the table's D call, lacks a check against the DNA. TRBV21-1 is annotated as a pseudogene. This CDR3 contains 20 residues. The CDR3 loop reads CASSPRTGQGGEYSNQPQHF. CDR3 sequence (DNA): TGTGCCAGCAGCCCGCGAACGGGACAGGGTGGGGAATATAGCAATCAGCCCCAGCATTTT.

The J gene is TRBJ2-7, the V gene TRBV30, with D perhaps matching TRBD2 (5 bases). Trimming stripped 0 bases from V and 0 bases from J, with 6 bases between. Germline loops: CDR1 GTSNPN, CDR2 SVGIG (reference sequence). The CDR3 length is 13 residues. CDR3 protein: CAWSVEGSYEQYF. CDR3 DNA: TGTGCCTGGAGTGTAGAGGGCTCCTACGAGCAGTACTTC.

CDR3 DNA: TGTGCCAGTAGTATCCTTGGTCCGGGGCATCCCGGCTACACCTTC. This translates into CASSILGPGHPGYTF. The chain carries TRBV19 and TRBJ1-2, with D tentatively TRBD1 (5 bases). The germline V and J ends were trimmed by 3 bases and 8 bases, with 19 bases remaining between them. This CDR3 contains 15 residues. The germline gives CDR1 LNHDA, CDR2 SQIVND (reference sequence).

The chain couples TRBV7-6 to TRBJ2-1; 9 bases are a match to TRBD2. CDR1 is SGHVS and CDR2 is FNYEAQ in the germline V gene. Trimming cost V 6 bases and J 7 bases; bases outside gene matches: 10. The CDR3 is made up of 15 amino acids. The CDR3 is CASSSRLAAINEQFF. In DNA form, the CDR3 reads TGTGCCAGCAGTTCGCGACTAGCGGCGATAAATGAGCAGTTCTTC.